Following are 4 T cell receptor beta chains from one sample sequenced in a study of monozygotic twins with inflammatory bowel disease. TCRdb processed the 5' RACE reads again and assigns one entry to each CDR3 protein, with no DNA. The listing contains around 380,000 distinct CDR3 sequences. Material for sequencing was blood. Receptors were obtained from a human donor with ulcerative colitis or Crohn's disease, or a healthy co-twin of an affected twin (not recorded which).

The V gene is TRBV27, the J gene TRBJ2-7; TCRdb reports TRBD1, a call that lacks DNA to check it against. CDR3 length equals 13 residues. In germline, CDR1 is MNHEY, CDR2 SMNVEV (reference sequence). CDR3 in amino acids: CASSRQGNYEQYF.

The chain links TRBV24-1 to TRBJ2-3; the TCRdb call, TRBD2, lacks DNA for checking. The CDR3 has 15 residues. CDR1 and CDR2 (germline): KGHDR, SFDVKD. CDR3 amino acids: CATSGAAGVTDTQYF.

V usage is TRBV20-1 and J usage is TRBJ1-2; there is no DNA to check the TCRdb D call of TRBD1. The CDR3 loop spans 13 amino acids. Germline V CDR1 and CDR2: DFQATT, SNEGSKA (reference sequence). This CDR3 is CSAREGEHYGYTF.

The chain carries TRBV7-9 and TRBJ1-6; there is no DNA to check the TCRdb D call of TRBD1. This CDR3 contains 13 residues. Germline values: CDR1 SEHNR, CDR2 FQNEAQ (reference sequence). The CDR3 sequence is CASTSGGGSPLHF.